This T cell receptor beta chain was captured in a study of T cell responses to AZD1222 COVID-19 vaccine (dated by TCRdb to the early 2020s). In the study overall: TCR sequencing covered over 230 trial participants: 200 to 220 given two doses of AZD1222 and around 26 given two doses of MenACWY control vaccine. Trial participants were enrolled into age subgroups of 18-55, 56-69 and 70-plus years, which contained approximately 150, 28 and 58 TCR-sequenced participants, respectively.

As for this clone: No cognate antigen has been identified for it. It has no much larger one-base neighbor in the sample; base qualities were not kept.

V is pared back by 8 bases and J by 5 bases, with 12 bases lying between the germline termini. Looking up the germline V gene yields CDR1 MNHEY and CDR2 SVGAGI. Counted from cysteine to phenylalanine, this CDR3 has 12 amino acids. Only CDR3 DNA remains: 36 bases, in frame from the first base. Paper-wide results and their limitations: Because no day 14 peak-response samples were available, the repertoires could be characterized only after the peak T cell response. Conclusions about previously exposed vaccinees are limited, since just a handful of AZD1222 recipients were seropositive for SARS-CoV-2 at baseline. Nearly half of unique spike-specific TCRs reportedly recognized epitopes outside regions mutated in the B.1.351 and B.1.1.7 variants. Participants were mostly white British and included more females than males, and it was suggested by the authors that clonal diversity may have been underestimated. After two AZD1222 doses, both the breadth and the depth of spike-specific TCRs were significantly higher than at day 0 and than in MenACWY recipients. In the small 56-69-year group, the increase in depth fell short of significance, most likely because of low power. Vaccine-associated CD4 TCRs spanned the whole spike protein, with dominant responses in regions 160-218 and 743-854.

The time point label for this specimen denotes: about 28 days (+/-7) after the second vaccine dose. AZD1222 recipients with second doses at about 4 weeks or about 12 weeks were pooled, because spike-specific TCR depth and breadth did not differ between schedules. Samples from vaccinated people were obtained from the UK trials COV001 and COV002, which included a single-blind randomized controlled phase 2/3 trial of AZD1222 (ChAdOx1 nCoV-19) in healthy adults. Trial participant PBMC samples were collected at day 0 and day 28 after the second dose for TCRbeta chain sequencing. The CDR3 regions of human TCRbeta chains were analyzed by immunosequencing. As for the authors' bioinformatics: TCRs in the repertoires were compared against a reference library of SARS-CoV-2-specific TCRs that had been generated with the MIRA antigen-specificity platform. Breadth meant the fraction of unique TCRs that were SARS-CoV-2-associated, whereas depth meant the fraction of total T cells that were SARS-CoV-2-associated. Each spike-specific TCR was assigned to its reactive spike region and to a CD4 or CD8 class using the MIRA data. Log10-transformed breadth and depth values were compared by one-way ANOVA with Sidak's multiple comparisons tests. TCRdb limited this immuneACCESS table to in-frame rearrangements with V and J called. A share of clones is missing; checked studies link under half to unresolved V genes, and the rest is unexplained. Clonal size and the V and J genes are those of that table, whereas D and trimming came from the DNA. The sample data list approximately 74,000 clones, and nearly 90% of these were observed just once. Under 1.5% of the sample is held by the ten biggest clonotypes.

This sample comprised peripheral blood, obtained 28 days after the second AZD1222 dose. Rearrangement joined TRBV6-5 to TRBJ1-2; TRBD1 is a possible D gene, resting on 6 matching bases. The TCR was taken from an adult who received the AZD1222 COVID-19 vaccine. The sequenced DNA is TGTGCCAGCGGGACACTCCTTTATGGCTACACCTTC. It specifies CASGTLLYGYTF.